This T cell receptor beta chain was recorded in a study of shared clonotypes between healthy human individuals. Findings of the study overall: Compared with memory subsets, naive subsets generally had larger estimated richness. What rarefaction showed was incomplete sorted-subset sequencing despite large depth.

Looked up from germline, CDR1 is LNHDA and CDR2 is SQIVND (reference sequence). Trimming left V 3 bases short and J 9 bases short, with 15 bases between. The CDR3 is 15 amino acids. A few counts support this clone. Its antigen remains unknown. Replicate PCRs from sorted subsets contained approximately 220 ng DNA, which is 29,000 or so T cell genomes. Clones were read by immunoSEQ multiplex PCR, and TCRdb kept only the in-frame ones, dropping some. This sample carries about 1 million clones, 70% to 80% of them seen once, and the ten largest clones take nearly 1.5%. All participating donors were Caucasian adults from Nashville, Tennessee.

Sample: memory CD4+ T cells sorted from blood. The subset was: CD45RA-negative fraction. The chain carries TRBV19 and TRBJ1-6, with D possibly TRBD1 on 5 matching bases. The clonotype originates from a man aged 18 to 29 in good health. The CDR3 loop is CASSMNGAMGSPLHF. The CDR3 DNA follows: TGTGCCAGTAGTATGAATGGGGCTATGGGTTCACCCCTCCACTTT.